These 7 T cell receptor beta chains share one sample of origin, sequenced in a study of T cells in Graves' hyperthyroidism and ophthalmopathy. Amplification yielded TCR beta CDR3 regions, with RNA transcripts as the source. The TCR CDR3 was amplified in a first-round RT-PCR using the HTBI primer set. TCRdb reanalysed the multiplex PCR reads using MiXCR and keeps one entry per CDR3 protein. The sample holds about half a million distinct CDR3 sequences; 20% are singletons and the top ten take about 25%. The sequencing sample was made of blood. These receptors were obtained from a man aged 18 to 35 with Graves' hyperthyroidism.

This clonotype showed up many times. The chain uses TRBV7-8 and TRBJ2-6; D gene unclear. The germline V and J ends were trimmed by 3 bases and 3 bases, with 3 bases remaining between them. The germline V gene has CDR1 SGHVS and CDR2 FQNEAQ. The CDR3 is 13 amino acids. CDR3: CASSFGGANVLTF. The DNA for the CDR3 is TGTGCCAGCAGCTTTGGTGGGGCCAACGTCCTGACTTTC.

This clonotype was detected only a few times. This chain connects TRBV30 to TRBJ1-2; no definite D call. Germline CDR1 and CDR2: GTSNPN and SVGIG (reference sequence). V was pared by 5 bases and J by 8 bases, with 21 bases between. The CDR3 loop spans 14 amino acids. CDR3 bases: TGTGCCTGGCATAGGACCGCCACCTTCCTAGGCTACACCTTC. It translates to CAWHRTATFLGYTF.

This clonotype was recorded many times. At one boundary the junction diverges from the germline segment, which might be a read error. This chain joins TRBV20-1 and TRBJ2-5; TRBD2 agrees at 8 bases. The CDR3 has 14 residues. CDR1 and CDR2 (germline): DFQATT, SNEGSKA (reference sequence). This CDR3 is CSASRSGVQETQYF. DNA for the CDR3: TGCAGCGCTAGTCGTAGCGGGGTTCAAGAGACCCAGTACTTC.

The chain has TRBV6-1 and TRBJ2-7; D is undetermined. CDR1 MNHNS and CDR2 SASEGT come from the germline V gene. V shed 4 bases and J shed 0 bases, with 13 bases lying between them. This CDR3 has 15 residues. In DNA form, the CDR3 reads TGTGCCAGCAGTGTTTTAGACCAAAACTCCTACGAGCAGTACTTC. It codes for CASSVLDQNSYEQYF.

The CDR3 here is CAISESGGRAEAFF. For the CDR3, the DNA is TGTGCCATCAGTGAGTCGGGGGGAAGAGCTGAAGCTTTCTTT. The chain has TRBV10-3 and TRBJ1-1; maybe TRBD1 (5 bases). Germline CDR1 is ENHRY and CDR2 is SYGVKD. V lost 0 bases to trimming and J lost 6 bases, with 11 bases between them. CDR3 length: 14 residues.

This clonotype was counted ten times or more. The CDR3 DNA reads TGTGCCAGCAGGCGGACTAGCGGGTCCCAAGAGACCCAGTACTTC. Its protein is CASRRTSGSQETQYF. The chain is built from TRBV12-3 or TRBV12-4 and TRBJ2-5, with 11 bases that match TRBD2. The CDR3 extends over 15 amino acids. The ends lost 6 bases at V and 1 base at J; junction bases unmatched: 4.

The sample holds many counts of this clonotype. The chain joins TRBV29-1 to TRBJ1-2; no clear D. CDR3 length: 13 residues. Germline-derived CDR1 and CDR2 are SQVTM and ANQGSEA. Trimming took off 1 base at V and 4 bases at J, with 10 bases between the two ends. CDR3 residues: CSVEGLVGYGYTF. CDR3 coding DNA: TGCAGCGTTGAAGGTCTCGTTGGCTATGGCTACACCTTC.